Shown below are 8 T cell receptor beta chains from a single sample sequenced in a study of beta chain features in type 1 diabetes. Expressed TCRB transcripts were sequenced, since all the RNA that had been isolated was reverse transcribed. Some clones are missing from TCRdb's copy, which holds only in-frame ones; the method was immunoSEQ multiplex PCR. The data show about 290,000 clones, roughly 8% seen once. The sequenced material came from central memory CD4+ T cells from blood. All receptors derive from a woman between 18 and 29 years old in good health.

Many counts were recorded for this clone. V is TRBV6-4 and J is TRBJ1-2, with 10 bases identical to TRBD1. Germline V CDR1 and CDR2: MRHNA, SNTAGT. V shed 5 bases, J shed 5 bases, and the junction held 2 bases outside the gene matches. This CDR3 is 13 amino acids long. The chain's CDR3 is CASSSGQGYGYTF. CDR3 nucleotides: TGTGCCAGCAGTTCGGGACAGGGGTATGGCTACACCTTC.

The chain carries TRBV2 and TRBJ1-2; TRBD1 is a possible D gene (5 bases). V was cut by 3 bases and J by 0 bases, with 17 bases left in between. CDR3 size: 17 residues. CDR1 and CDR2 (germline): SNHLY, FYNNEI. The CDR3 loop reads CASSDGGRGRTNYGYTF. The CDR3 DNA follows: TGTGCCAGCAGTGACGGTGGGAGGGGACGAACTAACTATGGCTACACCTTC.

V usage is TRBV4-3 and J usage is TRBJ1-2; TRBD1 aligns across 7 bases. The CDR3 consists of 15 residues. Germline lookup yields CDR1 LGHNA and CDR2 YSLEER. Germline trimming cut 1 base from V and 5 bases from J; bases unmatched to any gene: 7. This chain's CDR3 is CASSQALDRTYGYTF. CDR3 bases: TGCGCCAGCAGCCAAGCTCTGGACAGGACTTATGGCTACACCTTC.

The J gene is TRBJ1-4, the V gene TRBV18; D not certain. There are 14 residues in the CDR3. The V gene lost 8 bases and the J gene lost 1 base, with 11 bases spanning the gap. Germline CDR1 reads KGHSH; CDR2 reads LQKENI. CDR3 DNA sequence: TGTGCCAGCCGGGAGGCAGGAACTAATGAAAAACTGTTTTTT. Amino acid sequence: CASREAGTNEKLFF.

This chain links TRBV7-2 with TRBJ2-5; unclear D gene. The CDR3 has 12 residues. The ends were cut back, 0 bases at V and 7 bases at J, with 6 bases in the middle. Germline values: CDR1 SGHTA, CDR2 FQGNSA. The DNA of the CDR3 is TGTGCCAGCAGCTTAGCGGAGCGGACCCAGTACTTC. Translation gives CASSLAERTQYF.

For the CDR3, the DNA is TGTGCCAGCGGTCTCCCTGGGCTCCCCGGGGCCAACGTCCTGACTTTC. Its protein is CASGLPGLPGANVLTF. V and J are TRBV2 and TRBJ2-6; D gene ambiguous. V lost 8 bases to trimming and J lost 4 bases, with 18 bases between them. CDR3 length: 16 amino acids. Germline values: CDR1 SNHLY, CDR2 FYNNEI.

A few counts support this clone. CDR3 DNA sequence: TGTGCCAGCAGCGGGGGGAGCCTCGGGGAGCTGTTTTTT. Translating gives CASSGGSLGELFF. V is TRBV6-1 and J is TRBJ2-2; 7 bases fit TRBD2. V trimming: 6 bases; J trimming: 7 bases; junction bases outside the gene matches: 5. The CDR3 length is 13 residues. Germline V gene data show CDR1 as MNHNS and CDR2 as SASEGT.

The chain joins TRBV5-6 to TRBJ2-5, with D possibly being TRBD1 or TRBD2 (6 bases each). V shed 2 bases and J shed 5 bases, with 19 bases lying between them. The germline V gene has CDR1 SGHDT and CDR2 YYEEEE. The CDR3 is made up of 16 amino acids. The CDR3 region is CASSFGSGARGETQYF. The CDR3 DNA reads TGTGCCAGCAGCTTCGGATCGGGGGCTCGCGGTGAGACCCAGTACTTC.